The clone carrying this T cell receptor beta chain was counted many times. TCRdb fed the 5' RACE reads into MiXCR, producing one record per CDR3 protein. The sample consists of fewer than 500,000 distinct CDR3 sequences, more than 13% of them appearing once. The data originate from a study of identical twins. The CDR3 is 14 amino acids. Germline V gene data show CDR1 as DFQATT and CDR2 as SNEGSKA (reference sequence). J gave up 2 bases and V 5 bases, and 5 bases lay outside the gene matches. These data also formed part of another study, on yellow fever vaccine responses in identical twins.

The sequencing input was CD4+ T cells sorted from blood. The clonotype was recovered from a woman aged 18-30 years in good health. The chain couples TRBV20-1 to TRBJ2-2; 7 bases agree with TRBD2. The CDR3 nucleotides read TGCAGTGCTTTTTCGGGACTAAACACCGGGGAGCTGTTTTTT. Amino acids: CSAFSGLNTGELFF.